This TCR beta chain was recorded in a study of blood T cells in healthy people across ages. Study conclusions and caveats: Both naive CD4+ cell counts and diversity were greater in long-lived donors than in aged donors.

Per individual sample, total RNA of at least 5 micrograms was extracted. This CDR3 has 15 residues. The germline V gene encodes CDR1 SNHLY and CDR2 FYNNEI. Trimming pared 6 bases from V and 2 bases from J, leaving 14 bases between. The use of a sample-barcoded 5' primer and a J-beta primer mix characterized a second PCR of roughly 7 to 11 cycles. TCRdb used MiXCR to reprocess the 5' RACE reads, holding one entry per CDR3 protein. The sample shows 730,000 or so distinct CDR3 sequences, roughly two fifths of them seen only once. With respect to this clonotype: The antigen is not known.

The chain carries TRBV2 and TRBJ2-1, with D unclear. The sequence derives from a man aged 80 or over in good health. The sequencing input was blood. The CDR3, as DNA: TGTGCCAGCAGCCCCGGGTGTTTGGCCTACAATGAGCAGTTCTTC. Protein product: CASSPGCLAYNEQFF.